Below, 24 T cell receptor beta chains from the same sample are listed, as sequenced in a study of OX40 agonist ivuxolimab in advanced cancers. Sequenced by immunoSEQ multiplex PCR; TCRdb stores in-frame clones only, minus some. The table includes roughly 35,000 clones, less than 85% detected once. The sample consisted of CD4+ or CD8+ T cells sorted from blood, taken in a trial of the OX40 agonist ivuxolimab. These receptors were taken from an adult with an advanced solid tumor such as melanoma, head and neck, liver or kidney cancer.

This clone was seen a handful of times. This sequence joins TRBV16 and TRBJ2-7; D unclear. The germline CDR1 and CDR2 sequences are KGHSY and FQNENV. This CDR3 contains 11 residues. V lost 2 bases and J 6 bases, leaving 5 bases between the germline ends. The CDR3: CASSQEGEQYF. CDR3 DNA: TGTGCCAGCAGCCAAGAAGGCGAGCAGTACTTC.

The chain combines TRBV6-4 with TRBJ1-2, with 10 positions matching TRBD1. This CDR3 contains 13 residues. The junction had 3 bases not matched to a gene; V was cut back by 4 bases and J by 7 bases. Germline V gene sequence: CDR1 MRHNA, CDR2 SNTAGT. The CDR3 bases are TGTGCCAGCAGTGGACAGGGGGCTTTTGGCTACACCTTC. This gives the protein CASSGQGAFGYTF.

The chain employs TRBV9 and TRBJ2-2; D is uncertain. Germline CDR1 and CDR2: SGDLS and YYNGEE. V was clipped by 1 base and J by 5 bases, with 6 bases between them. This CDR3 is 13 amino acids long. The CDR3 loop reads CASSVMRTGELFF. The CDR3 DNA reads as TGTGCCAGCAGCGTAATGAGGACCGGGGAGCTGTTTTTT.

The rearrangement uses TRBV6-5 and TRBJ2-5, with D possibly matching TRBD1 (6 bases). The CDR3 contains 13 residues. CDR1 is MNHEY, CDR2 SVGAGI, per germline. Trimming pared 6 bases from V and 2 bases from J, leaving 10 bases between. The CDR3 loop reads CASSSGVQETQYF. CDR3 coding DNA: TGTGCCAGCAGCTCAGGGGTACAAGAGACCCAGTACTTC.

The gene calls are TRBV6-5 and TRBJ1-1; TRBD1 matches at 8 bases. V lost 4 bases and J lost 7; bases outside the gene matches: 5. This CDR3 contains 13 residues. Germline V CDR1 and CDR2: MNHEY, SVGAGI. In nucleotides, the CDR3 is TGTGCCAGCAGTTCGGGGACAGGTTTTGAAGCTTTCTTT. This gives the protein CASSSGTGFEAFF.

This clone was counted a few times. The V gene is TRBV25-1, the J gene TRBJ1-2; D is ambiguous. The CDR3 extends over 14 amino acids. Germline V gene sequence: CDR1 MGHDK, CDR2 SYGVNS. V was cut by 5 bases and J by 5 bases, with 15 bases left in between. The CDR3 nucleotides are TGTGCCAGCAGTAGGAGGTCCCTAGGGTATGGCTACACCTTC. Residues: CASSRRSLGYGYTF.

This sequence joins TRBV7-9 and TRBJ1-6; D is perhaps TRBD1 (5 bases). Germline V CDR1 and CDR2: SEHNR, FQNEAQ (reference sequence). The CDR3 extends over 19 amino acids. V lost 5 bases and J lost 0, with 20 bases in between. The CDR3 loop is CASSPRRQGISSYNSPLHF. DNA of the CDR3: TGTGCCAGCAGCCCACGGCGGCAGGGCATAAGCTCCTATAATTCACCCCTCCACTTT.

V gene TRBV6-5 combines with J gene TRBJ1-6, with D possibly being TRBD1 (6 bases). This CDR3 has 15 amino acids. Trimming cost V 7 bases and J 4 bases, with 14 bases left between them. Germline V gene data show CDR1 as MNHEY and CDR2 as SVGAGI. CDR3: CASTRTASYNSPLHF. In nucleotides, the CDR3 is TGTGCCAGCACCCGGACAGCGTCTTATAATTCACCCCTCCACTTT.

The chain links TRBV7-9 to TRBJ2-5; 7 nucleotides align to TRBD1. The J call may be mistaken, given a closer DNA end match to TRBJ2-7. The CDR3 consists of 14 residues. The V gene's germline CDR1 is SEHNR and CDR2 FQNEAQ (reference sequence). This chain's CDR3 is CASSLAGGGYEQYF. The DNA of the CDR3 is TGTGCCAGCAGCTTAGCAGGGGGCGGGTACGAGCAGTACTTC.

V and J are TRBV29-1 and TRBJ1-2, with D possibly TRBD1 on 5 matching bases. Trimming pared 5 bases from V and 4 bases from J, leaving 14 bases between. Germline-derived CDR1 and CDR2 are SQVTM and ANQGSEA. The CDR3 runs 13 residues. The CDR3 nucleotides are TGCAGCGTTTTTGACCAGGGTGGCTATGGCTACACCTTC. Translated: CSVFDQGGYGYTF.

The genes are TRBV11-2 and TRBJ2-1; D not certain. Germline loops: CDR1 SGHAT, CDR2 FQNNGV. The V end was cut by 10 bases, the J end by 0 bases, with 10 bases between. There are 13 residues in the CDR3. CDR3 loop: CATELSSYNEQFF. In DNA form, the CDR3 reads TGTGCCACCGAATTGAGCTCCTACAATGAGCAGTTCTTC. The full variable domain, with the rest looked up from reference TRBV11-2 and TRBJ2-1, is EAGVAQSPRYKIIEKRQSVAFWCNPISGHATLYWYQQILGQGPKLLIQFQNNGVVDDSQLPKDRFSAERLKGVDSTLKIQPAKLEDSAVYLCATELSSYNEQFFGPGTRLTVL.

Of note for this clone: Other DNA sequences in the sample encode the same CDR3. The chain is built from TRBV11-2 and TRBJ2-7, with 10 bases identical to TRBD2. The CDR3 is 14 residues long. Per germline, CDR1 SGHAT and CDR2 FQNNGV. V trimming: 2 bases; J trimming: 7 bases; junction bases outside the gene matches: 5. CDR3 region: CASSLMLAGDEQYF. In DNA, the CDR3 is TGTGCCAGCAGCTTAATGCTAGCGGGGGATGAGCAGTACTTC.

The V gene is TRBV23-1, the J gene TRBJ2-3, with D unresolved. TRBV23-1 is an open reading frame, and its role is uncertain. Trimming stripped 3 bases from V and 2 bases from J, with 9 bases between. The CDR3 sequence is 14 residues long. The CDR3 DNA sequence: TGCGCCAGCAGTCAGGGCGTTTTCACAGATACGCAGTATTTT. This gives the protein CASSQGVFTDTQYF.

The rearrangement joins TRBV30 to TRBJ2-3, with 8 bases aligning to TRBD2. CDR3 length: 15 amino acids. With V trimmed by 4 bases and J by 1 base, 7 bases remained unmatched. The germline gives CDR1 GTSNPN, CDR2 SVGIG (reference sequence). The CDR3 region is CAWTPGGLGTDTQYF. CDR3 sequence (DNA): TGTGCCTGGACCCCGGGGGGGCTCGGCACAGATACGCAGTATTTT.

The chain recombines TRBV5-1 with TRBJ2-7; 9 bases line up with TRBD1. This CDR3 region has 13 residues. V gave up 7 bases and J gave up 2 bases; unmatched junction bases: 4. Germline CDR1 is SGHRS and CDR2 is YFSETQ. CDR3 coding DNA: TGCGCCAGCCGAGGGACAGGGACCTACGAGCAGTACTTC. Translating gives CASRGTGTYEQYF.

There are a few counts of this clone. The V and J genes are TRBV28 and TRBJ1-2, with D unclear. Trimming took 6 bases from V and 1 from J, leaving 15 bases between them. CDR3 length: 15 residues. Germline loops: CDR1 MDHEN, CDR2 SYDVKM. The CDR3: CASSQINTFNYGYTF. The DNA for the CDR3 is TGTGCCAGCAGCCAAATAAATACGTTTAACTATGGCTACACCTTC.

A note on this clone: Other DNA sequences in the same sample also yield this CDR3. The chain combines TRBV18 with TRBJ2-3, with D tentatively TRBD1 or TRBD2 (5 bases each). V dropped 1 base and J dropped 2 bases, with 10 bases sitting between them. The CDR3 has 15 amino acids. Looked up from germline, CDR1 is KGHSH and CDR2 is LQKENI. The CDR3 spells CASSPQRGVTDTQYF. CDR3 coding DNA: TGTGCCAGCTCACCACAGAGGGGCGTCACAGATACGCAGTATTTT. The variable domain in full, completed from reference TRBV18 and TRBJ2-3, reads NAGVMQNPRHLVRRRGQEARLRCSPMKGHSHVYWYRQLPEEGLKFMVYLQKENIIDESGMPKERFSAEFPKEGPSILRIQQVVRGDSAAYFCASSPQRGVTDTQYFGPGTRLTVL.

CDR3 region: CASSLRGTANTEAFF. CDR3 nucleotide sequence: TGTGCCAGCAGCTTACGAGGGACAGCGAACACTGAAGCTTTCTTT. The chain has TRBV7-9 and TRBJ1-1, with TRBD1 identical over 7 bases. V lost 2 bases, J lost 1 base, and 4 bases stayed unmatched. Germline CDR1 is SEHNR and CDR2 is FQNEAQ (reference sequence). The CDR3 has 15 amino acids.

The DNA of the CDR3 is TGTGCCAGCTGGGGACAGGGCGGTCAGCCCCAGCATTTT. This sequence encodes CASWGQGGQPQHF. The rearrangement joins TRBV27 to TRBJ1-5, with 9 bases lining up with TRBD1. The V gene's germline CDR1 is MNHEY and CDR2 SMNVEV (reference sequence). The V gene end was trimmed by 8 bases and the J gene end by 6 bases; junction bases not matched to a gene: 5. CDR3 length: 13 residues.

The count of this clone is one. V gene TRBV5-6 combines with J gene TRBJ2-5; D not certain. V was shortened by 5 bases and J by 4 bases, with 6 bases between the two germline ends. Looked up from germline, CDR1 is SGHDT and CDR2 is YYEEEE. The CDR3 has 11 amino acids. The CDR3 DNA sequence: TGTGCCAGCAGTCTAAGAGAGACCCAGTACTTC. This codes for CASSLRETQYF.

V is TRBV6-5 and J is TRBJ2-1; the D is unclear. With 2 bases removed from V and 10 bases from J, the gap between germline ends came to 9 bases. Per the germline V gene, CDR1 is MNHEY and CDR2 is SVGAGI. The CDR3 runs to 12 residues. The CDR3: CASSYNTGEQFF. DNA of the CDR3: TGTGCCAGCAGTTACAATACCGGGGAGCAGTTCTTC.

The V call is TRBV7-9, the J call TRBJ2-1; TRBD2 matches at 9 bases. The CDR3 totals 16 residues. Trimming took 5 bases from V and 0 from J; bases not matched to a gene: 5. CDR1 and CDR2 from the germline V gene are SEHNR and FQNEAQ (reference sequence). For the CDR3, the DNA is TGTGCCAGCAGCGATACAGCGGGGGGCTCCTACAATGAGCAGTTCTTC. Translation: CASSDTAGGSYNEQFF.

The chain uses TRBV7-2 and TRBJ2-7, with a tentative D call TRBD1 (5 bases). The CDR3 loop spans 14 amino acids. Trimming stripped 6 bases from V and 4 bases from J, with 16 bases between. Germline-derived CDR1 and CDR2 are SGHTA and FQGNSA. The CDR3 loop is CASRMGQGPYEQYF. The CDR3 DNA sequence: TGTGCCAGCAGGATGGGGCAGGGCCCTTACGAGCAGTACTTC.

The chain carries TRBV7-9 and TRBJ1-1; 7 nucleotides agree with TRBD1. The junction had 8 bases not matched to a gene; V was cut back by 1 base and J by 6 bases. CDR1 is SEHNR, CDR2 FQNEAQ, per germline (reference sequence). The CDR3 contains 15 residues. CDR3 sequence reads: CASSLGQTGVAEAFF. The CDR3 DNA follows: TGTGCCAGCAGCTTAGGGCAAACAGGGGTCGCTGAAGCTTTCTTT.